The table lists the clone carrying this T cell receptor beta chain with a few counts. The authors prepared the TCRbeta library with unique molecular identifiers. TCRdb reprocessed the PCR reads with MiXCR, giving one entry per CDR3 protein. Among about 540,000 distinct CDR3 sequences listed, around 20% were seen once. These data originate in a study of T-cell reconstitution after alpha-beta-depleted transplantation in children. V shed 3 bases and J shed 5 bases, with 14 bases lying between them. Per the germline V gene, CDR1 is SGHRS and CDR2 is YFSETQ. CDR3 length: 15 amino acids. This receptor was taken from a human donor who donated a stem cell graft to a child with acute lymphoblastic leukemia. Specimen: PBMCs from the stem cell graft donor, collected from the stem cell graft. The chain employs TRBV5-1 and TRBJ2-2; either TRBD1 or TRBD2 may fit D (5 bases each). This CDR3 is CASSSSGGQTGELFF. In DNA form, the CDR3 reads TGCGCCAGCAGCTCGTCTGGGGGTCAGACCGGGGAGCTGTTTTTT.